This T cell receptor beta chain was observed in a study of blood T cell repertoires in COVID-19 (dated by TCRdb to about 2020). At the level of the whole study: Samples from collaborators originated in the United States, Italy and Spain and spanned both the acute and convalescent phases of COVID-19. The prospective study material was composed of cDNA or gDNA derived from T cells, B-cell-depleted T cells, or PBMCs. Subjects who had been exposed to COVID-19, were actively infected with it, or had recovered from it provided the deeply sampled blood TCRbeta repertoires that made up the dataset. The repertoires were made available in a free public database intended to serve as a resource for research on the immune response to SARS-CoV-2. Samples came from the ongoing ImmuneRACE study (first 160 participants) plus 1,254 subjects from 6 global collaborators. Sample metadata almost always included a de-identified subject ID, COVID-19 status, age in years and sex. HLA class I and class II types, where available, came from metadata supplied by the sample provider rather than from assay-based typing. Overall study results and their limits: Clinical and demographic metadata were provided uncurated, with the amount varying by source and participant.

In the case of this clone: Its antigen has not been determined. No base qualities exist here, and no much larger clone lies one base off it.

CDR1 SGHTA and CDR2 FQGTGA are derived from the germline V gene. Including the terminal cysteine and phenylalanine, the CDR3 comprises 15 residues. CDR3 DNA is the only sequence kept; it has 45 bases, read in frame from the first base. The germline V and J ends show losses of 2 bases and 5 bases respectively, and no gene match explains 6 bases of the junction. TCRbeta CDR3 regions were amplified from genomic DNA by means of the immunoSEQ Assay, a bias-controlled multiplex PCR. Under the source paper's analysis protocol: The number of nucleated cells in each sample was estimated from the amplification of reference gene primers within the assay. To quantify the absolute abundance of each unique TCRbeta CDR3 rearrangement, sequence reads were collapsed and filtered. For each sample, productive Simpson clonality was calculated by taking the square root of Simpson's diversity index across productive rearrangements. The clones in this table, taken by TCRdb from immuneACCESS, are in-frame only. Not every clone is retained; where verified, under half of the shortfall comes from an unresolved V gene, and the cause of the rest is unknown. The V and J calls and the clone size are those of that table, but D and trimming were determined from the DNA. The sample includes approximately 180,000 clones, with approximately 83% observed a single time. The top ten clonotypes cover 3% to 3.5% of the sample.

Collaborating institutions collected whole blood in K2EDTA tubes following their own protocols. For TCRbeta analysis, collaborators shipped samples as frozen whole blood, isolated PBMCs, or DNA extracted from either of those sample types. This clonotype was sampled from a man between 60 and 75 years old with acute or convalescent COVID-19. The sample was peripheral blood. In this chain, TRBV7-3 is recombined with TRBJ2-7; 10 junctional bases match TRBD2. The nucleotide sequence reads TGTGCCAGCAGCTTACGACTAGCGGGCCTGGACGAGCAGTACTTC. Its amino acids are CASSLRLAGLDEQYF.